Listed here is a single T cell receptor beta chain. The target antigen is unknown. The junction and the germline gene differ at one end; a read error may be behind it. The sample comes from a study of tumor-infiltrating lymphocytes in primary liver carcinoma. Study conclusions and caveats: The top-250-clone fraction was significantly higher in tumors than in blood (p = 0.039).

Scientists recovered RNA and DNA together from approximately 20-30 mg of unsorted bulk tissue. Every tumor sample analyzed contained over 75% viable tumor cells. From approximately 550 ng of total RNA, TCR beta-specific cDNA was reverse-transcribed using a constant-region primer. Nested multiplex PCR, run for three rounds with slightly modified ARM-PCR, yielded TCR beta libraries. Each of the first two PCR rounds ran 9 to 11 cycles with TRBV1-TRBV30 forward and C-beta reverse primers. One entry per CDR3 protein, called by TCRdb with MiXCR from the multiplex PCR reads. Among 40,000 to 55,000 distinct CDR3 sequences, 60% to 80% were seen once, and the ten largest hold roughly 24%. The CDR3 sequence is 14 residues long. Germline V gene sequence: CDR1 SGHAT, CDR2 FQNNGV.

This chain connects TRBV11-2 to TRBJ1-4; no reliable D call. This TCR was recovered from a middle-aged man with primary liver carcinoma and hepatitis B virus infection. Sequencing input: liver tumor tissue from sampling region 5. Noted subset: tumor region T5, tumor centre. The CDR3 DNA follows: TGTACCAGCAGCTTAGGTCAGGTGGCTGAAAAACTGTTTTTT. Its translation: CTSSLGQVAEKLFF.